The text below deals with one T cell receptor (beta chain). Relative to the germline gene, one junction end is altered; a read error may explain this. CDR1 is MNHEY and CDR2 is SMNVEV in the germline V gene (reference sequence). CDR3 length: 13 residues. The data were taken from a study of response to subunit inactivated influenza vaccine. TCRdb reprocessed the RT-PCR reads via MiXCR and lists one record per CDR3 protein. The sample includes under 850,000 distinct CDR3 sequences, approximately 17% of them seen just once. The sequence was obtained from a man in his fifties or sixties who received an inactivated influenza vaccine. The gene calls are TRBV27 and TRBJ2-6; D unresolved. The sequenced sample was PBMCs from blood, obtained roughly 5 days after vaccination. CDR3 in amino acids: CARSRSGANVLTF. CDR3 nucleotides: TGTGCCCGCAGCAGATCTGGGGCCAACGTCCTGACTTTC.